Below, one T cell receptor (beta chain) is given with its context. It lacks a known antigen. No much larger clone is present one base from it, and per-base qualities are unavailable. The sample holds other DNA sequences that translate to the same CDR3. Using the deep immunoSEQ assay, TCR CDR3 regions were amplified from genomic DNA by multiplex PCR. Genomic DNA extracted from each cell subset was distributed evenly over all wells of several immunoSEQ 96-well plates, and each plate served as one replicate. For sorted subsets, each replicate PCR was loaded with approximately 0.2 ug genomic DNA, equivalent to 30,000 or so T cell genomes. Purified libraries were quantified with a Qubit 3.0 fluorometer, sized on a Bioanalyzer 2100, and re-quantified with the KAPA Library Quantification kit. A separate single-read 150-cycle Illumina NextSeq 550 flow cell was used to sequence each immunoSEQ 96-well plate. For the original study's pipeline: Because the immunoSEQ output included only junctional sequences and no quality scores, the filtering could not be the same as the filtering used for full-length reads. Sequences were annotated with PyIR, a Python wrapper for IgBLAST v1.9, and V/J genes and CDR3 were assigned using IMGT germline references. Reads were filtered out if the reads had weak V/J assignments (E-value above 1e-6), no CDR3, stop codons, out-of-frame junctions, or ambiguous translated residues. V3J clonotypes were defined by identical inferred V gene, J gene, and CDR3 amino acid sequence. The percentage overlap between two repertoires was calculated by dividing the number of shared unique clonotypes by the size of the smaller repertoire. RTK rarefaction, the Chao1 estimator, and Recon v2.1 estimates of unobserved clonotypes were used to assess repertoire richness. Generation probabilities for all TCRbeta clonotypes obtained by the gDNA method from a handful of donors were computed using OLGA. The source is immuneACCESS, and TCRdb retained only in-frame sequences with V and J called. Part of the clones is not carried over; for the studies checked, unresolved V genes explain less than half of this, and the remainder is unexplained. V and J calls and clone size come straight from that table; D and trimming were deduced from the DNA. The sample table contains 1,400,000 or so clones; only one count was recorded for just under 99% of them. About 0.4% of the sample lies in the top ten.

This entry belongs to a study of shared clonotypes between healthy human individuals (dated by TCRdb to the early 2020s). A note on the overall study: The cohort included three men and a couple of women between 18 and 49 years of age. For each donor, CD4 naive and CD4 memory were each run on three plates, CD8 naive on two plates, and CD8 memory on one plate. To estimate repertoire size and how much clonotype sharing occurs between individuals, the study deeply sequenced the blood TCR repertoires of several healthy adults. To increase sequencing depth and limit assay-specific biases, different laboratories used diverse techniques to prepare libraries and sequence TCR repertoires. Each donor's leukapheresis produced roughly between about 0.85 and 10 billion PBMCs.

Healthy HIV-negative adults with no recently reported acute infections or vaccinations were included as donors. Every donor was a Caucasian adult living in Nashville, Tennessee, USA. CD4+ T cells were enriched by magnetic negative selection; naive cells were then positively selected on CD45RA, and the negative fraction formed the memory subset. After blood collection by leukapheresis, PBMCs were isolated using Ficoll-Histopaque density gradient centrifugation and then cryopreserved in the vapor phase of liquid nitrogen. Purity and quantity of every magnetically sorted T cell population were checked by analytical flow cytometry. From each sorted fraction, genomic DNA was isolated and quantified by UV absorbance on a Nanodrop 2000c. The CDR3 spans 12 residues, from the cysteine through the phenylalanine. CDR3 DNA is the only sequence kept; it has 36 bases, read in frame from the first base. CDR1 and CDR2, per the germline V gene, are SQVTM and ANQGSEA. V is shortened by 4 bases, J by 1 base, and the region joining them spans 7 bases.

Summary of the overall study and its limitations: Because the study included only a small number of donors, the genetic and exposure-history diversity represented was limited. Across a handful of donors, around 5.4% of naive CD4, roughly 3.4% of naive CD8, around 2.1% of memory CD4, and 0.4% of memory CD8 clonotypes were shared. Estimated clonotype richness was generally larger for naive than for memory subsets. Only blood was sampled, and tissue TCR repertoires likely differ from those in blood. Incomplete sequencing was indicated by rarefaction of sorted-subset datasets, despite the large sequencing depth. Pairwise subsampling indicated that sequencing depth was expected to affect the degree of clonotype sharing among donors. Compared with non-shared clonotypes, clonotypes shared by all four sorted-subset donors had higher generation probabilities.

The sequence is built from TRBV29-1 and TRBJ2-5; TRBD1 is a possible D gene, resting on 5 matching bases. Source material: naive CD4+ T cells sorted from blood. The sample's cell subset or site, from its label and the paper: CD45RA+ positively selected. The TCR was taken from a young man in good health. The sequenced DNA is TGCAGCGTTGGACAGCTCCAAGAGACCCAGTACTTC. This codes for CSVGQLQETQYF.